Listed here are 15 T cell receptor beta chains from one sample, sequenced in a study of chemoradiotherapy in HPV16-positive cancers. The repertoire was sequenced with immunoSEQ multiplex PCR; TCRdb's copy has only in-frame clones and lacks some. The sample has roughly 5,200 clones, around 74% seen once. Sequencing used tumor tissue, obtained from a patient who underwent chemoradiotherapy. These receptors all come from a human donor with HPV-associated anogenital cancer.

The CDR3 sequence: CASSRLAGREQYF. CDR3 nucleotide sequence: TGTGCCAGCAGCCGACTAGCGGGCAGGGAGCAGTACTTC. The rearrangement links TRBV7-3 to TRBJ2-7, with 10 bases aligning to TRBD2. The length of the CDR3 is 13 residues. V lost 5 bases and J lost 7; bases outside the gene matches: 5. The germline gives CDR1 SGHTA, CDR2 FQGTGA.

The V and J genes are TRBV29-1 and TRBJ2-7, with D tentatively TRBD1 (6 bases). Germline lookup yields CDR1 SQVTM and CDR2 ANQGSEA. The CDR3 extends over 14 amino acids. Trimming cost V 7 bases and J 0 bases, with 16 bases left between them. The CDR3 bases are TGCAGCGCGCACGGGACAAGGGGCTCCTACGAGCAGTACTTC. Its protein is CSAHGTRGSYEQYF.

The rearrangement joins TRBV5-5 to TRBJ2-2; the D gene is possibly TRBD2 (5 bases). Germline assignment: CDR1 SGHKS and CDR2 YYEKEE (reference sequence). Trimming cost V 0 bases and J 0 bases, with 6 bases left between them. The length of the CDR3 is 15 residues. CDR3 DNA: TGTGCCAGCAGCTTGGAGGAGGCGAACACCGGGGAGCTGTTTTTT. This encodes CASSLEEANTGELFF.

CDR3 amino acids: CASSLAGVQVEQYF. CDR3 in DNA: TGTGCCAGCAGCTTAGCTGGGGTTCAGGTCGAGCAGTACTTC. J is TRBJ2-7 and V is TRBV11-3; no clear D gene. Trimming shortened V by 1 base and J by 6 bases, and 13 bases separated the two germline ends. CDR3 length equals 14 residues. Germline V gives CDR1 SGHNT, CDR2 YENEEA.

The V call is TRBV27, the J call TRBJ2-1; weak D call: TRBD2 (6 bases). This CDR3 comprises 16 residues. Germline CDR1 and CDR2: MNHEY and SMNVEV (reference sequence). V was clipped by 5 bases and J by 0 bases, with 14 bases between them. For the CDR3, the DNA is TGTGCCAGCAGTACCAGGAGGGCATACTCCTACAATGAGCAGTTCTTC. Its protein product is CASSTRRAYSYNEQFF.

CDR3 protein: CAWSVPGRETQYF. The CDR3 coding sequence is TGTGCCTGGAGTGTCCCGGGACGGGAGACCCAGTACTTC. The gene calls are TRBV30 and TRBJ2-5; D may match TRBD1 or TRBD2 (5 bases each). The V gene's germline CDR1 is GTSNPN and CDR2 SVGIG (reference sequence). The CDR3 loop spans 13 amino acids. V dropped 0 bases and J dropped 5 bases, with 10 bases sitting between them. The full variable domain, in which reference TRBV30 and TRBJ2-5 provide the parts outside the CDR3, is SQTIHQWPATLVQPVGSPLSLECTVEGTSNPNLYWYRQAAGRGLQLLFYSVGIGQISSEVPQNLSASRPQDRQFILSSKKLLLSDSGFYLCAWSVPGRETQYFGPGTRLLVL.

This clone was detected only a few times. The gene calls are TRBV5-1 and TRBJ2-3, with 7 bases lining up with TRBD2. Germline lookup yields CDR1 SGHRS and CDR2 YFSETQ. CDR3 length: 14 residues. V lost 5 bases, J lost 2 bases, and 5 bases stayed unmatched. The chain's CDR3 is CASRGGPSTDTQYF. CDR3 DNA sequence: TGCGCCAGCAGGGGAGGGCCCTCCACAGATACGCAGTATTTT.

CDR3 protein: CASSCLDHGKTYGYTF. CDR3 sequence (DNA): TGTGCCAGCAGTTGTCTGGACCACGGAAAGACCTATGGCTACACCTTC. V usage is TRBV6-4 and J usage is TRBJ1-2; D gene unclear. The V end lost 5 bases, the J end lost 4 bases, and 20 bases lay between the germline ends. The CDR3 length is 16 residues. Germline V gene lookup returns CDR1 MRHNA and CDR2 SNTAGT.

The rearrangement joins TRBV19 to TRBJ2-5; 10 bases align to TRBD1. J was trimmed by 4 bases and V by 4 bases; bases with no gene match: 6. The CDR3 sequence is 15 residues long. The germline V gene has CDR1 LNHDA and CDR2 SQIVND (reference sequence). As DNA, the CDR3 is TGTGCCAGTAGTACCTCAGGACAGGGGGGAGAGACCCAGTACTTC. This encodes CASSTSGQGGETQYF.

J is TRBJ2-1 and V is TRBV4-1; TRBD1 might be the D (6 bases). The germline CDR1 and CDR2 sequences are MGHRA and YSYEKL. The CDR3 length is 12 residues. V lost 0 bases and J 9 bases, leaving 6 bases between the germline ends. As DNA, the CDR3 is TGCGCCAGCAGCCAAGACAGGGGTGAGCAGTTCTTC. Encoded protein: CASSQDRGEQFF.

The chain employs TRBV5-8 and TRBJ1-5, with D possibly TRBD1 on 5 matching bases. Trimming cost V 5 bases and J 0 bases, with 24 bases left between them. From germline, CDR1 is SGHTS and CDR2 YDEGEE. The CDR3 covers 19 residues. CDR3 sequence reads: CASRPTGGQGSYSNQPQHF. The DNA of the CDR3 is TGTGCCAGCAGGCCCACGGGGGGTCAAGGGTCATATAGCAATCAGCCCCAGCATTTT. Supplemented by reference TRBV5-8 and TRBJ1-5, the full variable domain reads EAGVTQSPTHLIKTRGQQATLRCSPISGHTSVYWYQQALGLGLQFLLWYDEGEERNRGNFPPRFSGRQFPNYSSELNVNALELEDSALYLCASRPTGGQGSYSNQPQHFGDGTRLSIL.

The chain carries TRBV9 and TRBJ2-7, with 10 bases fitting TRBD2. Germline V gene sequence: CDR1 SGDLS, CDR2 YYNGEE. This CDR3 region has 15 residues. V was pared by 3 bases and J by 6 bases, with 9 bases of the junction left unmatched. CDR3 coding DNA: TGTGCCAGCAGCGGAAGAGCGGGAGGGCCCTCCGAGCAGTACTTC. Its protein product is CASSGRAGGPSEQYF.

In its sample, this clone was seen once. The gene calls are TRBV9 and TRBJ2-1, with D maybe TRBD2 (6 bases). CDR1 SGDLS and CDR2 YYNGEE come from the germline V gene. The length of the CDR3 is 14 residues. Trimming cost V 0 bases and J 6 bases, with 10 bases left between them. The CDR3 nucleotides are TGTGCCAGCAGCGTAGGGTCGGGACTCAATGAGCAGTTCTTC. Its translation is CASSVGSGLNEQFF.

The chain uses TRBV7-2 and TRBJ2-2; D unclear. The V gene's germline CDR1 is SGHTA and CDR2 FQGNSA. CDR3 length equals 14 residues. The V gene lost 1 base and the J gene lost 2 bases, with 5 bases spanning the gap. The CDR3, as DNA: TGTGCCAGCAGCTTAGTCAGAAACACCGGGGAGCTGTTTTTT. It is translated as CASSLVRNTGELFF.

This clone was picked up one time. The chain recombines TRBV9 with TRBJ2-3; maybe TRBD2 (6 bases). The CDR3 has 14 amino acids. Trimming stripped 1 base from V and 2 bases from J, with 8 bases between. Germline CDR1 and CDR2: SGDLS and YYNGEE. This CDR3 reads CASSVTGATDTQYF. Written as DNA, the CDR3 is TGTGCCAGCAGCGTAACGGGAGCCACAGATACGCAGTATTTT.